This T cell receptor beta chain stems from a study of blood T cells in healthy people across ages. Study results and limitations: PBMCs left unsorted prevented a conclusive naive versus antigen-experienced comparison.

PCR was performed a second time for about 7 to 12 cycles using a sample-barcoded 5' primer and a J-beta primer mix. TCRdb called the 5' RACE reads again in MiXCR, with one record for every CDR3 protein. The table records roughly 900,000 distinct CDR3 sequences, under 50% of them present only once. As for this clonotype: The antigen remains unidentified.

The CDR3 is 15 amino acids. V was trimmed by 5 bases and J by 11 bases, leaving 19 bases between them. The germline V gene has CDR1 PRHDT and CDR2 FYEKMQ (reference sequence). This sequence joins TRBV13 and TRBJ1-6; TRBD1 is a possible D gene (6 bases). The sample consisted of blood. The source of this sequence is a man aged 25 to 40 in good health. DNA of the CDR3: TGTGCCAGCAGCCTCACGGGGGGCGGTCAGGCACCCCTCCACTTT. This gives the protein CASSLTGGGQAPLHF.